Sequencing of this TCR beta chain was carried out in a study of T cell changes during pregnancy in multiple sclerosis. The CDR3 has 12 amino acids. Germline V gene sequence: CDR1 LNHDA, CDR2 SQIVND (reference sequence). V shed 5 bases, J shed 9 bases, and the junction held 6 bases outside the gene matches. Profiling relied on immunoSEQ multiplex PCR, and the TCRdb table lists in-frame clones only, not all of them. The sample includes 26,000 or so clones, approximately 91% of them seen just once. This chain uses TRBV19 with TRBJ2-7; 8 positions match TRBD1. The sample in question was CD4+ T cells from peripheral blood mononuclear cells, obtained in the first trimester of pregnancy. This receptor was taken from a female donor in good health, enrolled as a control in a pregnancy study. The DNA of the CDR3 is TGTGCCAGTAGTTCCCAAGACAGGGGGCAGTACTTC. It translates to CASSSQDRGQYF. Complete variable domain (other parts from reference TRBV19 and TRBJ2-7): DGGITQSPKYLFRKEGQNVTLSCEQNLNHDAMYWYRQDPGQGLRLIYYSQIVNDFQKGDIAEGYSVSREKKESFPLTVTSAQKNPTAFYLCASSSQDRGQYFGPGTRLTVT.